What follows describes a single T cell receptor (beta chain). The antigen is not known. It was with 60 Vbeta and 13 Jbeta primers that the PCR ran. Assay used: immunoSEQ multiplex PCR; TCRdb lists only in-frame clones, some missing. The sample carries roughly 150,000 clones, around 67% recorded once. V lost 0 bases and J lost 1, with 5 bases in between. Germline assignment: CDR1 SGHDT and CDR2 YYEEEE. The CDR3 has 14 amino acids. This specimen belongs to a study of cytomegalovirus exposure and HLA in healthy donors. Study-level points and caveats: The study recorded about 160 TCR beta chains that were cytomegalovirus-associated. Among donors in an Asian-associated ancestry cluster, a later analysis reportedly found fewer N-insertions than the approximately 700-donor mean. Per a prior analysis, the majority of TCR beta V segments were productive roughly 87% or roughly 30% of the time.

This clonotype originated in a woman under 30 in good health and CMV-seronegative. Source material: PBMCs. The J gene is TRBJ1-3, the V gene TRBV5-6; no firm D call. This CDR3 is CASSLGLSGNTIYF. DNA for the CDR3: TGTGCCAGCAGCTTGGGTCTATCTGGAAACACCATATATTTT.